This entry features one T cell receptor (beta chain) sequence. Methods used by the authors: Reference gene primer amplification gave nucleated cell count estimates. The table came from immunoSEQ multiplex PCR; TCRdb's copy has only in-frame clones and leaves some out. V and J calls and clone size are copied from that table; D and trimming were computed from the DNA. The table includes 300,000 to 350,000 clones, more than 70% detected once. The sample comes from a study of blood T cell repertoires in COVID-19. Study in general: In each case, the material was cDNA or gDNA derived from T cells, B-cell-depleted T cells, or PBMCs.

Seattle patients were enrolled during active infection and followed longitudinally. V was pared by 4 bases and J by 5 bases, with 12 bases between. The germline V gene has CDR1 SGHRS and CDR2 YFSETQ. The CDR3 runs to 13 residues. The rearrangement uses TRBV5-1 and TRBJ1-2, with no clear D. The source is a woman aged 70-85 years with COVID-19, enrolled during active disease. Sequencing was carried out using peripheral blood. Here the CDR3 reads CASSPAQVYGYTF. The CDR3, as DNA: TGCGCCAGCAGCCCCGCGCAGGTTTATGGCTACACCTTC.